The 31 T cell receptor beta chains in this list originate from one sample, sequenced in a study of blood T cells in healthy people across ages. The authors ran a second PCR of 7 to 11 cycles using a sample-barcoded 5' primer and a J-beta primer mix. MiXCR, applied by TCRdb to the 5' RACE reads, yields one record per CDR3 protein. The table has more than 700,000 distinct CDR3 sequences, approximately 55% seen once. The sample consisted of blood. The source of these receptors is a man older than 75 in good health.

The chain recombines TRBV5-1 with TRBJ2-1; 13 positions agree with TRBD2. Germline loops: CDR1 SGHRS, CDR2 YFSETQ. The CDR3 runs to 21 residues. Germline trimming cut 4 bases from V and 0 bases from J; bases unmatched to any gene: 16. The CDR3 sequence is CASSAFFTSGRATSSYNEQFF. As DNA, the CDR3 is TGCGCCAGCAGCGCATTCTTTACTAGCGGGAGGGCGACGAGCTCCTACAATGAGCAGTTCTTC.

V gene TRBV20-1 combines with J gene TRBJ2-1; D is perhaps TRBD2 (5 bases). Trimming removed 8 bases from V and 8 bases from J, with 10 bases in between. This CDR3 has 10 amino acids. Germline V gene sequence: CDR1 DFQATT, CDR2 SNEGSKA (reference sequence). The CDR3 bases are TGCAGTCCGCGGACTGATGAGCAGTTCTTC. It specifies CSPRTDEQFF.

This clonotype was picked up a small number of times. The chain employs TRBV10-2 and TRBJ2-7; TRBD1 matches at 10 bases. This CDR3 is 16 amino acids long. In germline, CDR1 is WSHSY, CDR2 SAAADI. The trim removed 3 bases at V and 2 bases at J, leaving 7 bases unmatched. CDR3 nucleotides: TGCGCCAGCAGTGATCGGGGAGGGACAGGGGCCTACGAGCAGTACTTC. Protein: CASSDRGGTGAYEQYF.

The chain employs TRBV20-1 and TRBJ1-4; 7 bases map to TRBD1. Trimming removed 4 bases from V and 2 bases from J; junction bases left unmatched: 4. Germline CDR1 is DFQATT and CDR2 is SNEGSKA (reference sequence). The CDR3 spans 14 residues. CDR3 in amino acids: CSAIRDSTNEKLFF. CDR3 nucleotide sequence: TGCAGTGCTATCCGGGACAGCACTAATGAAAAACTGTTTTTT.

This clonotype was detected a few times. This chain joins TRBV29-1 and TRBJ2-7, with 9 positions matching TRBD1. J was trimmed by 3 bases and V by 5 bases; bases with no gene match: 5. The CDR3 runs 13 residues. Germline V gene data show CDR1 as SQVTM and CDR2 as ANQGSEA. As DNA, the CDR3 is TGCAGCGTTCCGGGACAGGGTGGCTACGAGCAGTACTTC. The encoded protein is CSVPGQGGYEQYF.

The chain joins TRBV27 to TRBJ2-4; 12 bases line up with TRBD1. The J call may be wrong; the DNA end is better matched by TRBJ2-7. The CDR3 has 17 residues. CDR1 and CDR2 from the germline V gene are MNHEY and SMNVEV (reference sequence). The CDR3 spells CASSFLGTGGDSYEQYF. The CDR3 region has the DNA TGTGCCAGCAGTTTCCTCGGGACAGGGGGCGACTCCTACGAGCAGTACTTC.

A few counts support this clonotype. J is TRBJ2-3 and V is TRBV27; 7 bases fit TRBD2. Germline CDR1 and CDR2: MNHEY and SMNVEV (reference sequence). The CDR3 length is 14 residues. V was clipped by 8 bases and J by 4 bases; unmatched bases: 9. CDR3 residues: CASGRENWADTQYF. CDR3 sequence (DNA): TGTGCCAGCGGGCGGGAGAATTGGGCAGATACGCAGTATTTT.

This clonotype was found a few times. This chain links TRBV3-1 with TRBJ2-7; D possibly corresponds to TRBD1 (6 bases). V was cut by 1 base and J by 5 bases, with 6 bases left in between. Germline CDR1 LGHDT, CDR2 YNNKEL (reference sequence). CDR3 length: 12 amino acids. CDR3 in amino acids: CASSQGQDEQYF. CDR3 bases: TGTGCCAGCAGCCAAGGACAGGACGAGCAGTACTTC.

This chain connects TRBV12-3 or TRBV12-4 to TRBJ2-4; tentatively, D is TRBD1 (5 bases). The assigned J gene may be wrong: the sequence end matches TRBJ2-7 better. The CDR3 has 15 amino acids. This CDR3 is CASSLRIQGPYEQYF. As DNA, the CDR3 is TGTGCCAGCAGTTTAAGGATCCAGGGCCCTTACGAGCAGTACTTC.

The gene calls are TRBV29-1 and TRBJ2-1; 8 nucleotides match TRBD2. Trimming took 8 bases from V and 13 from J; bases not matched to a gene: 4. This CDR3 has 9 residues. CDR1 is SQVTM and CDR2 is ANQGSEA in the germline V gene. CDR3 DNA sequence: TGCAGCCGGGAGGGATGCCAGTTCTTC. Translating gives CSREGCQFF.

The chain employs TRBV27 and TRBJ2-4; D gene ambiguous. Germline V gives CDR1 MNHEY, CDR2 SMNVEV (reference sequence). This CDR3 spans 15 amino acids. Between the trimmed V and J ends, which lost 8 bases and 2 bases, there was a span of 16 bases. The CDR3: CASGPLDGSKNIQYF. Here the CDR3 DNA reads TGTGCCAGCGGACCGCTAGACGGATCCAAAAACATTCAGTACTTC.

This clonotype turned up a few times. The chain carries TRBV7-2 and TRBJ2-4; D gene ambiguous. V was shortened by 5 bases and J by 6 bases, with 11 bases between the two germline ends. The CDR3 runs to 13 residues. Germline V gene data show CDR1 as SGHTA and CDR2 as FQGNSA. CDR3 DNA sequence: TGTGCCAGCAGCCCGCAAACAGTAAACATTCAGTACTTC. It encodes CASSPQTVNIQYF.

The gene calls are TRBV29-1 and TRBJ2-1; 8 bases line up with TRBD1. The length of the CDR3 is 16 residues. Germline assignment: CDR1 SQVTM and CDR2 ANQGSEA. The ends lost 2 bases at V and 7 bases at J; junction bases unmatched: 13. Here the CDR3 reads CSVEFGTGSGTNEQFF. Written as DNA, the CDR3 is TGCAGCGTTGAATTCGGGACAGGAAGTGGTACGAATGAGCAGTTCTTC.

The genes are TRBV6-1 and TRBJ2-3, with D tentatively TRBD2 (6 bases). The V and J ends lost 10 bases and 3 bases respectively, with 14 bases between them. The CDR3 extends over 13 amino acids. Germline V lookup: CDR1 MNHNS, CDR2 SASEGT. The CDR3 here is CATPRSGTDTQYF. CDR3 in DNA: TGTGCCACCCCGCGGAGCGGGACAGATACGCAGTATTTT.

V usage is TRBV4-1 and J usage is TRBJ2-3, with D uncertain. Germline assignment: CDR1 MGHRA and CDR2 YSYEKL. V was trimmed by 0 bases and J by 8 bases, leaving 12 bases between them. There are 14 residues in the CDR3. This CDR3 reads CASSQDLDPGTQYF. CDR3 nucleotides: TGCGCCAGCAGCCAAGATTTGGATCCCGGTACGCAGTATTTT.

V is TRBV19 and J is TRBJ2-1; D is possibly TRBD2 (5 bases). Germline V CDR1 and CDR2: LNHDA, SQIVND (reference sequence). V gave up 5 bases and J gave up 7 bases, with 18 bases separating them. This CDR3 is built from 15 residues. In nucleotides, the CDR3 is TGTGCCAGTAGTCCCCGGGATCGCCCGGGGAATGAGCAGTTCTTC. Its protein product is CASSPRDRPGNEQFF.

The chain employs TRBV5-1 and TRBJ2-4; D ambiguous. The J call may be in error: the DNA end matches TRBJ2-7 better. The CDR3 sequence is 14 residues long. Germline V lookup: CDR1 SGHRS, CDR2 YFSETQ. CDR3 bases: TGCGCCAGCAGCTACCTCGACGGAGCCTACGAGCAGTACTTC. Amino acid sequence: CASSYLDGAYEQYF.

This sequence joins TRBV7-9 and TRBJ1-1; D possibly corresponds to TRBD1 (6 bases). The CDR3 has 14 amino acids. V was pared by 5 bases and J by 4 bases, with 14 bases between. Per the germline V gene, CDR1 is SEHNR and CDR2 is FQNEAQ (reference sequence). The CDR3 DNA sequence: TGTGCCAGCAGCCGTGAGGGGGTCCCCACTGAAGCTTTCTTT. This gives the protein CASSREGVPTEAFF.

Note on this clonotype: One end of the junction varies from germline; a read error may be responsible. The V call is TRBV6-1, the J call TRBJ1-1, with a possible D match to TRBD1 (5 bases). The CDR3 is 14 amino acids. The V gene's germline CDR1 is MNHNS and CDR2 SASEGT. CDR3 loop: CASSEKDMNSEAFF. Here the CDR3 DNA reads TGTGCCAGCAGTGAAAAGGACATGAACTCTGAAGCTTTCTTT.

V usage is TRBV27 and J usage is TRBJ2-7; D is uncertain. This CDR3 has 13 residues. Germline CDR1 is MNHEY and CDR2 is SMNVEV (reference sequence). The ends were cut back, 8 bases at V and 5 bases at J, with 16 bases in the middle. CDR3 residues: CASAMLGRHEQYF. The CDR3 nucleotides are TGTGCCAGCGCCATGCTAGGAAGGCACGAGCAGTACTTC.

This clonotype was found many times. The chain uses TRBV12-3 or TRBV12-4 and TRBJ2-3; either TRBD1 or TRBD2 may fit D (5 bases each). The CDR3 is made up of 16 amino acids. V was shortened by 5 bases and J by 1 base, with 16 bases between the two germline ends. CDR3 DNA: TGTGCCAGCAGTCCACATGGGGGATTGGGCACAGATACGCAGTATTTT. It specifies CASSPHGGLGTDTQYF.

This clonotype appeared a single time. The V and J genes are TRBV10-3 and TRBJ2-5; 7 positions match TRBD1. The DNA end favors TRBJ2-7, so the J call may be wrong. The V gene's germline CDR1 is ENHRY and CDR2 SYGVKD. The CDR3 loop spans 15 amino acids. As DNA, the CDR3 is TGTGCCATCAGTGGTTCGCCCCAGGGGGCCTACGAGCAGTACTTC. It specifies CAISGSPQGAYEQYF.

The rearrangement uses TRBV6-6 and TRBJ1-5; a weak D match, TRBD1 (6 bases). The V end lost 5 bases, the J end lost 5 bases, and 13 bases lay between the germline ends. Germline V CDR1 and CDR2: MNHNY, SVGAGI (reference sequence). This CDR3 region has 14 residues. The CDR3 protein is CASSDGGPHQPQHF. The CDR3 DNA is TGTGCCAGCAGTGACGGGGGCCCGCATCAGCCCCAGCATTTT.

The rearrangement links TRBV3-1 to TRBJ1-6; D possibly corresponds to TRBD1 (5 bases). This CDR3 comprises 13 residues. The V gene's germline CDR1 is LGHDT and CDR2 YNNKEL (reference sequence). Between the trimmed V and J ends, which lost 0 bases and 11 bases, there was a span of 8 bases. The CDR3 DNA sequence: TGTGCCAGCAGCCAAGATTGGGGGGCACCCCTCCACTTT. Translating it yields CASSQDWGAPLHF.

The chain is built from TRBV4-1 and TRBJ2-3; possibly TRBD1 for D (6 bases). Trimming cost V 1 base and J 14 bases, with 28 bases left between them. CDR1 MGHRA and CDR2 YSYEKL come from the germline V gene. The CDR3 loop spans 17 amino acids. The CDR3: CASSQVGWTVEHRYAYF. The CDR3 DNA reads TGCGCCAGCAGCCAAGTAGGGTGGACAGTAGAGCACAGATACGCGTATTTT.

This clonotype turned up a few times. CDR3 amino acids: CAIGGWGTGSSGANVLTF. The DNA of the CDR3 is TGTGCCATCGGGGGTTGGGGGACAGGGTCCTCTGGGGCCAACGTCCTGACTTTC. The chain employs TRBV10-3 and TRBJ2-6; 9 nucleotides align to TRBD1. Trimming took 8 bases from V and 0 from J; bases not matched to a gene: 11. CDR3 size: 18 residues. Germline lookup yields CDR1 ENHRY and CDR2 SYGVKD.

This clonotype was detected a few times. V is TRBV27 and J is TRBJ2-5; 9 positions agree with TRBD1. The DNA matches TRBJ2-7 better at its end, which makes the J call doubtful. Germline CDR1 reads MNHEY; CDR2 reads SMNVEV (reference sequence). This CDR3 has 15 residues. Here the CDR3 DNA reads TGTGCCAGCAGCCCCGGGACAGGGTTTTCCTACGAGCAGTACTTC. Translated: CASSPGTGFSYEQYF.

The count of this clonotype is one. The chain recombines TRBV24-1 with TRBJ2-5; 9 bases agree with TRBD2. V was pared by 0 bases and J by 1 base, with 2 bases of the junction left unmatched. The V gene's germline CDR1 is KGHDR and CDR2 SFDVKD. There are 16 residues in the CDR3. CDR3 nucleotide sequence: TGTGCCACCAGTGATTTGCGAGCGGGAGGCCAAGAGACCCAGTACTTC. Translated, it gives CATSDLRAGGQETQYF.

A word on this clonotype: One junction end disagrees with the germline gene, perhaps due to a read error. CDR3 DNA: TGTGCCAGCAGTTACGACGGACAGGGGGGGCACAACTATGACTACACCTTC. The encoded protein is CASSYDGQGGHNYDYTF. The chain employs TRBV6-5 and TRBJ1-2; 10 nucleotides line up with TRBD1. CDR3 length equals 17 residues. CDR1 and CDR2 from the germline V gene are MNHEY and SVGAGI.

The rearrangement joins TRBV28 to TRBJ2-1; 8 bases fit TRBD2. J gave up 5 bases and V 6 bases, and 9 bases lay outside the gene matches. The CDR3 has 15 residues. CDR1 is MDHEN and CDR2 is SYDVKM in the germline V gene. CDR3 in amino acids: CASSLSGSRNNEQFF. CDR3 nucleotides: TGTGCCAGCAGCCTCAGCGGGAGTCGGAACAATGAGCAGTTCTTC. The full variable domain, with the rest looked up from reference TRBV28 and TRBJ2-1, is DVKVTQSSRYLVKRTGEKVFLECVQDMDHENMFWYRQDPGLGLRLIYFSYDVKMKEKGDIPEGYSVSREKKERFSLILESASTNQTSMYLCASSLSGSRNNEQFFGPGTRLTVL.

This clonotype was detected a few times. The rearrangement uses TRBV5-1 and TRBJ2-7; TRBD1 matches at 7 bases. CDR3 length: 15 amino acids. Germline CDR1 and CDR2: SGHRS and YFSETQ. J lost 3 bases, V lost 3 bases, and 9 bases had no gene match. DNA of the CDR3: TGCGCCAGCAGCTACGACAGGGAACTTTACTACGAGCAGTACTTC. Amino acid sequence: CASSYDRELYYEQYF.